This T cell receptor beta chain was retrieved from a study of beta chain features in type 1 diabetes. Overall study: The number of sorted cells examined across all samples was around 98 million.

Every bit of the isolated RNA underwent reverse transcription, so sequencing read expressed TCRB transcripts. TCRdb's copy holds only in-frame clones and misses some; the assay was immunoSEQ multiplex PCR. Among around 200,000 clones, about an eighth were seen once, and the ten largest hold 0.55% to 0.8%. Germline trimming cut 3 bases from V and 2 bases from J; bases unmatched to any gene: 5. CDR1 and CDR2 (germline): MDHEN, SYDVKM. The CDR3 totals 15 residues. The V gene is TRBV28, the J gene TRBJ1-2, with TRBD1 matching 8 bases. Sequencing was carried out using central memory CD4+ T cells from blood. This receptor was obtained from a woman under 30 in good health. The CDR3, as DNA: TGTGCCAGCAGTTTGGGGACAGGCCAGAACTATGGCTACACCTTC. Amino acids: CASSLGTGQNYGYTF.